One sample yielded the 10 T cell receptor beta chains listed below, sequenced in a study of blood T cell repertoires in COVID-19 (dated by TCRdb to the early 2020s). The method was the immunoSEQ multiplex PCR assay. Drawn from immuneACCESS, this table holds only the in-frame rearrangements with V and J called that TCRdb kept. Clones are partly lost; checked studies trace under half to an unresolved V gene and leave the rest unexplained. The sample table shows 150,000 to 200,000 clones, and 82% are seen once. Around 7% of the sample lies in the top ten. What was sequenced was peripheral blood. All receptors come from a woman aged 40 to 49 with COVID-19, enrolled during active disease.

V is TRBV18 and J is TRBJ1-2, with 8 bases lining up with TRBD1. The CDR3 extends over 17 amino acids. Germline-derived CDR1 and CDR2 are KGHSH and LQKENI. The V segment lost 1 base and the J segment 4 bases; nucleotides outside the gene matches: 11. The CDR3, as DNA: TGTGCCAGCTCACCACTAAACCGACAGGGGCGGATCTATGGCTACACCTTC. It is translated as CASSPLNRQGRIYGYTF.

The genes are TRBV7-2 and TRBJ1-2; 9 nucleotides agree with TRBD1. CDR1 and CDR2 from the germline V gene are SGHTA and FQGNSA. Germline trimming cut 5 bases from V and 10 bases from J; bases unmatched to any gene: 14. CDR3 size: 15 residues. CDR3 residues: CASSPGTGRGDDYTF. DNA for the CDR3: TGTGCCAGCAGCCCAGGGACAGGGCGAGGCGATGACTACACCTTC.

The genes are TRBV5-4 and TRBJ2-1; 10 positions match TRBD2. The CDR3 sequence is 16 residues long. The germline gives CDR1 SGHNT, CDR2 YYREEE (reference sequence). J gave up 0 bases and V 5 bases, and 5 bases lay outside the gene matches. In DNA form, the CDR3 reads TGTGCCAGCAGTCGAATAGCGGGGGGCTCCTACAATGAGCAGTTCTTC. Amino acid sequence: CASSRIAGGSYNEQFF.

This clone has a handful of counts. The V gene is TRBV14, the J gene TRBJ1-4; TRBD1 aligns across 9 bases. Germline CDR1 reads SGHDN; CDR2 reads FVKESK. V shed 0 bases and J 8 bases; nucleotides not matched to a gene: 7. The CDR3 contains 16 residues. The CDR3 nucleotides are TGTGCCAGCAGCCAAGATCCCCCGGACAGGGGAGAAAAACTGTTTTTT. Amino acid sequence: CASSQDPPDRGEKLFF.

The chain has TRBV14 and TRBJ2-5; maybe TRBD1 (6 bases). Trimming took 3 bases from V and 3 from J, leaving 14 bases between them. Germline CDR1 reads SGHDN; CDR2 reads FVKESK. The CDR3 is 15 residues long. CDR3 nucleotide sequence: TGTGCCAGCAGCCAGACAGGCAGAAGAAAAGAGACCCAGTACTTC. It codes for CASSQTGRRKETQYF.

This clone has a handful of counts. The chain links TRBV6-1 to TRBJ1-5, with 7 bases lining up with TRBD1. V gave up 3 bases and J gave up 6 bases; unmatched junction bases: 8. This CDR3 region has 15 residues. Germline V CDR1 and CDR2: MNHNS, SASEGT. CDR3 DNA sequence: TGTGCCAGCAGTGATGAGGGCCAGGGGGTTCAGCCCCAGCATTTT. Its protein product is CASSDEGQGVQPQHF.

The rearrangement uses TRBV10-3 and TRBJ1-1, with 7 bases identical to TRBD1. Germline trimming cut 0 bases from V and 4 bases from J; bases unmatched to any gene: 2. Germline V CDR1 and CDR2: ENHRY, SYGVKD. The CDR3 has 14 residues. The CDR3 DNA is TGTGCCATCAGTGAGTCGACAGGGTTCACTGAAGCTTTCTTT. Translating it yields CAISESTGFTEAFF.

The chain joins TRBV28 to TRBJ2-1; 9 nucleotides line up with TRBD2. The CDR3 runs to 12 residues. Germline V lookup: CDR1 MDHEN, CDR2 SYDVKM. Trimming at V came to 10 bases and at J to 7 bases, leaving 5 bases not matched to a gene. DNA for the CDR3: TGTGCCACTAGGACTAGCGTTAATGAGCAGTTCTTC. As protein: CATRTSVNEQFF.

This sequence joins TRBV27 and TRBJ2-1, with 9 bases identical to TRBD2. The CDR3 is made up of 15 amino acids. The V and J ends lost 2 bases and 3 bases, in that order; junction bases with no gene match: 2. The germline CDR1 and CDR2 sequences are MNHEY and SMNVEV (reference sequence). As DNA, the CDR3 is TGTGCCAGCAGTTTAGAGCGGGGGGACTACAATGAGCAGTTCTTC. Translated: CASSLERGDYNEQFF.

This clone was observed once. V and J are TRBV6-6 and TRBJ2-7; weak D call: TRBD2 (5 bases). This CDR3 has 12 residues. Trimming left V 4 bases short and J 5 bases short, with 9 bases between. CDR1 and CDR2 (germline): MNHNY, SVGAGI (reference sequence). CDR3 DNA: TGTGCCAGCAGTTTTGGGAGTAACGAGCAGTACTTC. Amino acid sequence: CASSFGSNEQYF.